The 3 T cell receptor beta chains listed next were all sequenced from one sample in a study of cytomegalovirus exposure and HLA in healthy donors. In the PCR, 60 Vbeta and 13 Jbeta primers were used. The repertoire was sequenced with immunoSEQ multiplex PCR; TCRdb's copy has only in-frame clones and lacks some. The sample totals 70,000 or so clones. Sequencing was carried out using PBMCs. The receptor set was obtained from a boy under 18 in good health and CMV-seronegative.

The J gene is TRBJ1-1, the V gene TRBV27; 8 bases are shared with TRBD1. The CDR3 runs to 16 residues. V dropped 5 bases and J dropped 0; count of bases not matched to a gene: 8. Germline loops: CDR1 MNHEY, CDR2 SMNVEV (reference sequence). The CDR3 nucleotides are TGTGCCAGCAGTCTCCGGACAGGGTTAATGAACACTGAAGCTTTCTTT. Translated, it gives CASSLRTGLMNTEAFF.

The chain has TRBV19 and TRBJ2-7; 9 bases are a match to TRBD1. This CDR3 is built from 15 residues. Germline CDR1 is LNHDA and CDR2 is SQIVND (reference sequence). J was trimmed by 4 bases and V by 4 bases; bases with no gene match: 8. CDR3 in amino acids: CASSTSGTGFYEQYF. The DNA of the CDR3 is TGTGCCAGTAGTACCTCCGGGACAGGGTTTTACGAGCAGTACTTC.

V gene TRBV30 combines with J gene TRBJ1-1; unclear D gene. Germline V gene sequence: CDR1 GTSNPN, CDR2 SVGIG (reference sequence). Trimming took off 2 bases at V and 4 bases at J, with 11 bases between the two ends. The CDR3 runs to 13 residues. This CDR3 is CAWSQIQFTEAFF. The CDR3 bases are TGTGCCTGGAGTCAGATCCAGTTCACTGAAGCTTTCTTT.